The sequence of this TCR beta chain was determined in a study of blood T cell repertoires in COVID-19. Study background: Samples representing acute and convalescent COVID-19 were sourced from the United States, Italy and Spain. The analysed material was cDNA or gDNA that came from T cells, B-cell-depleted T cells, or PBMCs.

This CDR3 has 14 amino acids. Trimming removed 4 bases from V and 2 bases from J, with 11 bases in between. Germline CDR1 is LNHNV and CDR2 is YYDKDF (reference sequence). Per the original data handling: Quantification of nucleated cells was approximated via reference gene primer amplification. Produced via immunoSEQ multiplex PCR; TCRdb's table is partial and in-frame only. V and J calls and clone size come straight from that table; D and trimming were deduced from the DNA. The data show roughly 280,000 clones, roughly 80% seen once. The chain has TRBV15 and TRBJ1-2; D call uncertain. The sample was peripheral blood. The TCR comes from a man in his sixties with acute or convalescent COVID-19. DNA of the CDR3: TGTGCCACCAGCAAGGATCCGGGAAACTATGGCTACACCTTC. Its translation: CATSKDPGNYGYTF.